Listed below are T cell receptor beta chains from one sample, sequenced in a study of control samples from healthy donors and cancer patients. Profiled with immunoSEQ multiplex PCR; TCRdb holds only in-frame clones, not every one. The sample yields 60,000 to 70,000 clones, over 65% seen once. Sequenced material: PBMCs. Every receptor here comes from a woman between 45 and 60 years old with lung cancer. Both conserved end residues are part of each CDR3. A D gene is named only where the DNA matches it firmly. Some rows mark clone size as missing; the rest say once, few, many or name a class of expanded clone.

v_call: TRBV4-2
clone_size: NA
d_call: NA
j_call: TRBJ1-3
cdr3_nt: TGTGCCAGCAGCCCCGAAAGTGGTCCTGGAAACACCATATATTTT
cdr3_aa: CASSPESGPGNTIYF

v_call: TRBV7-2
clone_size: NA
d_call: NA
j_call: TRBJ2-3
cdr3_nt: TGTGCCGGCTCTGATCGGAGGGGGGAAGCAGATACGCAGTATTTT
cdr3_aa: CAGSDRRGEADTQYF

v_call: TRBV7-9
clone_size: NA
d_call: NA
j_call: TRBJ1-1
cdr3_nt: TGTGCCAGCAGCTTACGGCAGGGAAACACTGAAGCTTTCTTT
cdr3_aa: CASSLRQGNTEAFF

v_call: TRBV5-1
clone_size: NA
d_call: NA
j_call: TRBJ2-5
cdr3_nt: TGCGCCAGCAGCTTGGGGGCGACGCAAGAGACCCAGTACTTC
cdr3_aa: CASSLGATQETQYF

v_call: TRBV11-2
clone_size: medium-sized
d_call: TRBD1
j_call: TRBJ1-5
cdr3_nt: TGTGCCAGCAGCTTGGGGACAGGGGGCGGACAGCCCCAGCATTTT
cdr3_aa: CASSLGTGGGQPQHF

v_call: TRBV21-1
clone_size: NA
d_call: NA
j_call: TRBJ2-7
cdr3_nt: TGTGCCCCTATTGTAAACCCTACCTACGAGCAGTACTTC
cdr3_aa: CAPIVNPTYEQYF

v_call: TRBV10-3
clone_size: NA
d_call: TRBD2
j_call: TRBJ2-1
cdr3_nt: TGTGCCATCAGTGAGTTCCCAGCGGGGGGGACTTACAATGAGCAGTTCTTC
cdr3_aa: CAISEFPAGGTYNEQFF

v_call: TRBV15
clone_size: NA
d_call: NA
j_call: TRBJ2-6
cdr3_nt: TGTGCCACCAGCAGAGCGGCGGCCGGGGCCAACGTCCTGACTTTC
cdr3_aa: CATSRAAAGANVLTF

v_call: TRBV6-1
clone_size: NA
d_call: NA
j_call: TRBJ1-5
cdr3_nt: TGTGCCAGCAGTCTTTTACCTAGCAATCAGCCCCAGCATTTT
cdr3_aa: CASSLLPSNQPQHF

v_call: TRBV29-1
clone_size: NA
d_call: TRBD1
j_call: TRBJ1-3
cdr3_nt: TGCAGCGTTGAAAGGGGTGGGGTGACAGGGCGAAACTCTGGAAACACCATATATTTT
cdr3_aa: CSVERGGVTGRNSGNTIYF

v_call: TRBV28
clone_size: NA
d_call: NA
j_call: TRBJ1-2
cdr3_nt: TGTGCCAGCACCTCCCTTTCCGCGAATTCTAACTATGGCTACACCTTC
cdr3_aa: CASTSLSANSNYGYTF

v_call: TRBV7-2
clone_size: NA
d_call: TRBD1
j_call: TRBJ1-2
cdr3_nt: TGTGCCAGCAGAGCCGGGACAGCTATCGACTATGGCTACACCTTC
cdr3_aa: CASRAGTAIDYGYTF

v_call: TRBV14
clone_size: few
d_call: TRBD1
j_call: TRBJ1-1
cdr3_nt: TGTGCCAGCAGCCAATCCCGGGACAGGGATGTTTTCTTT
cdr3_aa: CASSQSRDRDVFF

v_call: TRBV27
clone_size: NA
d_call: TRBD1
j_call: TRBJ1-2
cdr3_nt: TGTGCCAGCAGGTCAGGGGGATTGGCTCGGGGCTACACCTTC
cdr3_aa: CASRSGGLARGYTF

v_call: TRBV19
clone_size: NA
d_call: NA
j_call: TRBJ1-1
cdr3_nt: TGTGCCAGTAGTCCTCAAGGGGGACTAAACACTGAAGCTTTCTTT
cdr3_aa: CASSPQGGLNTEAFF

v_call: TRBV5-1
clone_size: NA
d_call: TRBD2
j_call: TRBJ2-7
cdr3_nt: TGCGCCAGCAGCTTCCGGGAGGACGAGCAGTACTTC
cdr3_aa: CASSFREDEQYF

v_call: TRBV28
clone_size: NA
d_call: NA
j_call: TRBJ1-2
cdr3_nt: TGTGCCAGCAATTACCAGGGTGCATTTTTCTCCTTC
cdr3_aa: CASNYQGAFFSF

v_call: TRBV20-1
clone_size: few
d_call: NA
j_call: TRBJ1-2
cdr3_nt: TGCAGTGCTAGTAGGGAGGGCCAGGGCGCTGGCTACACCTTC
cdr3_aa: CSASREGQGAGYTF

v_call: TRBV6-1
clone_size: few
d_call: NA
j_call: TRBJ1-1
cdr3_nt: TGTGCCAGCAGTGAAAACCGGGGAACTGAAGCTTTCTTT
cdr3_aa: CASSENRGTEAFF

v_call: TRBV7-2
clone_size: NA
d_call: NA
j_call: TRBJ1-1
cdr3_nt: TGTGCCAGCAGCCAGGGGTGGTACACTGAAGCTTTCTTT
cdr3_aa: CASSQGWYTEAFF

v_call: TRBV5-1
clone_size: NA
d_call: NA
j_call: TRBJ2-5
cdr3_nt: TGCGCCAGCAGCTTGTCGACAGGGAGGGGAGAGACCCAGTACTTC
cdr3_aa: CASSLSTGRGETQYF

v_call: TRBV7-2
clone_size: NA
d_call: TRBD2
j_call: TRBJ2-7
cdr3_nt: TGTGCCAGCAGCTTAACAGGGACTAGCGGTTCCTACGAGCAGTACTTC
cdr3_aa: CASSLTGTSGSYEQYF

v_call: TRBV20-1
clone_size: few
d_call: TRBD1
j_call: TRBJ1-2
cdr3_nt: TGCAGTGCTAGTGATGACAGGGACTATGGCTACACCTTC
cdr3_aa: CSASDDRDYGYTF

v_call: TRBV29-1
clone_size: once
d_call: TRBD1
j_call: TRBJ1-1
cdr3_nt: TGCAGCGTCAAACAGGGGGAGGAGAACACTGAAGCTTTCTTT
cdr3_aa: CSVKQGEENTEAFF

v_call: TRBV7-2
clone_size: NA
d_call: NA
j_call: TRBJ1-5
cdr3_nt: TGTGCCAGCAGCTTAAGCAGGGGTAGCAATCAGCCCCAGCATTTT
cdr3_aa: CASSLSRGSNQPQHF

v_call: TRBV19
clone_size: NA
d_call: TRBD1
j_call: TRBJ1-2
cdr3_nt: TGTGCCAGTAGGATCCGGGACAGGGGGTATGGCTACACCTTC
cdr3_aa: CASRIRDRGYGYTF

v_call: TRBV20-1
clone_size: NA
d_call: NA
j_call: TRBJ1-4
cdr3_nt: TGCAGTGCTTACGATGAAAAACTGTTTTTT
cdr3_aa: CSAYDEKLFF

v_call: TRBV6-5
clone_size: NA
d_call: TRBD1
j_call: TRBJ1-5
cdr3_nt: TGTGCCAGCAGTTACTCAGGGACAGGGGATCAGCCCCAGCATTTT
cdr3_aa: CASSYSGTGDQPQHF

v_call: TRBV5-1
clone_size: NA
d_call: TRBD2
j_call: TRBJ2-5
cdr3_nt: TGCGCCAGCAGCTTGAGTAGCGGGGGGTTCGAGACCCAGTACTTC
cdr3_aa: CASSLSSGGFETQYF

v_call: TRBV14
clone_size: once
d_call: NA
j_call: TRBJ2-1
cdr3_nt: TGTGCCAGCAGCCAAGCCCCGAAAGTTGAGCAGTTCTTC
cdr3_aa: CASSQAPKVEQFF

v_call: TRBV6-5
clone_size: NA
d_call: NA
j_call: TRBJ1-2
cdr3_nt: TGTGCCAGCAGACCGACCCTTAACTATGGCTACACCTTC
cdr3_aa: CASRPTLNYGYTF

v_call: TRBV6-1
clone_size: NA
d_call: NA
j_call: TRBJ2-1
cdr3_nt: TGTGCCAGCAGTGAAGCGGGAGGCCGTAGGCAGTTCTTC
cdr3_aa: CASSEAGGRRQFF